This T cell receptor (beta chain) is drawn from a study of CD8 T cells in ankylosing spondylitis (dated by TCRdb to 2016 to 2017). Regarding the complete study: The study set out to find disease-linked TCR variants by profiling T cell receptor beta repertoires in ankylosing spondylitis patients and healthy donors. Peripheral blood samples were taken, and synovial fluid was additionally collected from ankylosing spondylitis patients. In total, the full study cohort was made up of about 99 healthy donors and 25 to 30 ankylosing spondylitis patients. The research as a whole found: The disease-linked clones had a CD8+ phenotype and were found at relatively low frequencies in peripheral blood. Some TCR beta motif variants had previously been reported in synovial fluid and blood of reactive arthritis patients, which suggested common disease-initiation mechanisms. The disease-linked clones were reported as significantly enriched in matched synovial fluid samples from ankylosing spondylitis patients. Blood from ankylosing spondylitis patients appeared to be characterized by a TCR beta motif made up of about 8 highly homologous amino acid variants.

Sequencer: Illumina HiSeq 2500. Quantitative 5'-RACE with molecular barcodes was used to prepare TCR beta libraries. The authors' pipeline ran thus. A new computational method, built on a probabilistic model of VDJ rearrangement, was used to identify disease-linked TCR variants. The public reads were reanalyzed by TCRdb: fastp trimming at Q25, MiXCR alignment, in-frame beta chains only. Every distinct CDR3 protein forms one entry, paired with its most common genes and DNA. The authors' filters were not applied to this entry. For this sample the table gives about 440,000 distinct CDR3 sequences, of which approximately 17% were detected only once. The ten largest clones take up approximately 1% of the sample. At the junction V is shortened by 4 bases and J by 4 bases, with 20 bases in between. From cysteine to phenylalanine, the CDR3 is 16 amino acids long. Solely the CDR3 DNA is kept, with 48 bases framed from the first base. The germline V gene (reference sequence) supplies CDR1 DFQATT and CDR2 SNEGSKA.

To note about this clonotype: The antigen this receptor binds is unknown. No qualities accompany the bases; no much larger clone lies one base away.

The sequence is built from TRBV20-1 and TRBJ1-5; the D region possibly corresponds to TRBD1 (6 bases align). The source of this sequence is a male donor with ankylosing spondylitis. The specimen was blood, either unsorted or a sorted T cell fraction (not recorded which). The nucleotide sequence reads as follows: TGCAGTGCTACCCGACAGGCTGGAAGGGGGAATCAGCCCCAGCATTTT. This sequence encodes CSATRQAGRGNQPQHF.